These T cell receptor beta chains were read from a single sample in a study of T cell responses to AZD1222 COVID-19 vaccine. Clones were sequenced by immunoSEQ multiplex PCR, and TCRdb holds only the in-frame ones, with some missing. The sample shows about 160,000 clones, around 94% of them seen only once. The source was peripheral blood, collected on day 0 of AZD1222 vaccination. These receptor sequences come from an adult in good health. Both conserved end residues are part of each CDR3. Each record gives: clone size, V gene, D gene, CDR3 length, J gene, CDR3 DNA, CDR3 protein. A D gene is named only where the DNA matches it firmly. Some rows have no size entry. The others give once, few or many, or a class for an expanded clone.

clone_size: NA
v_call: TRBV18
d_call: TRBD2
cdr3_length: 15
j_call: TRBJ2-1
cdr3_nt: TGTGCCAGCTCACCCCGGACTAGCGGATACAATGAGCAGTTCTTC
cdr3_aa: CASSPRTSGYNEQFF

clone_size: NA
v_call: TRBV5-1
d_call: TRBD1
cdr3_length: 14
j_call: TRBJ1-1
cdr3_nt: TGCGCCAGCAGATCCGGGACAGGGAACACTGAAGCTTTCTTT
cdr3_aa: CASRSGTGNTEAFF

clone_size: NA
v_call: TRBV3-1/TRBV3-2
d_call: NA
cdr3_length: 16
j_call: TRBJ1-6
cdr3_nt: TGTGCCACCCAGTGGACGGCGAGCTCCTATAATTCACCCCTCCACTTT
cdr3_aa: CATQWTASSYNSPLHF

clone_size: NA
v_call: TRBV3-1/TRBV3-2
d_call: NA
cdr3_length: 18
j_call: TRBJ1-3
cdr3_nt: TGTGCCAGCAGCCAAGATCGGGGGTATTCAGGGTTCGGAAACACCATATATTTT
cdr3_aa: CASSQDRGYSGFGNTIYF

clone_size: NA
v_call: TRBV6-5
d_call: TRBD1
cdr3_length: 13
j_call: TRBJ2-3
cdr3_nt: TGTGCCAGCAGTAGCAACCTGGACAGGCGGGAGTATTTT
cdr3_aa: CASSSNLDRREYF

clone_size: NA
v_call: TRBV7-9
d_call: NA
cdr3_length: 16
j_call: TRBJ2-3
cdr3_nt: TGTGCCAGCAGCGAATCAACTCGGGGAGTTCGAGATACGCAGTATTTT
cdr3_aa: CASSESTRGVRDTQYF

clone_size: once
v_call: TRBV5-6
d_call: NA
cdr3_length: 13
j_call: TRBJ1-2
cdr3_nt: TGTGCCAGCGCCGGGATCGGAGGCTATGGCTACACCTTC
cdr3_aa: CASAGIGGYGYTF

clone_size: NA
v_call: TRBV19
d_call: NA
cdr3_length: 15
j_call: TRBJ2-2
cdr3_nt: TGTGCCAGCGAACGACGAACAGGGAACACCGGGGAGCTGTTTTTT
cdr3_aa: CASERRTGNTGELFF

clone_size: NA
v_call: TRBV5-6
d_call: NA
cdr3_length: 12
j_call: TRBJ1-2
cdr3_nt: TGTGCCAGCAGCTTAGGGGGTGGTGGCTACACCTTC
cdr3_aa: CASSLGGGGYTF

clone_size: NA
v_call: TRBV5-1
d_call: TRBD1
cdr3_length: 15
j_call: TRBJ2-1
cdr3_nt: TGCGCCAGCAGCCCAGTCCCGGGACAGGGTTCAGGGGAGTTCTTC
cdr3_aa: CASSPVPGQGSGEFF

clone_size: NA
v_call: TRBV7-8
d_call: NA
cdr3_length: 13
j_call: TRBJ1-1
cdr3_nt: TGTGCCAGCCTTCGGGAATTGGACACTGAAGCTTTCTTT
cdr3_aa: CASLRELDTEAFF

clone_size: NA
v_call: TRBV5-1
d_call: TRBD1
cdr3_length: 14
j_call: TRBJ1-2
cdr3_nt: TGCGCCAGCAGTGTCGGACAGGAACACTATGGCTACACCTTC
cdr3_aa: CASSVGQEHYGYTF

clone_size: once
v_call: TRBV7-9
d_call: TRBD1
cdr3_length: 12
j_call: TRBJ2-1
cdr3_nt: TGTGCCAGCAGCAACTCAGGGGGTGAGCAGTTCTTC
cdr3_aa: CASSNSGGEQFF

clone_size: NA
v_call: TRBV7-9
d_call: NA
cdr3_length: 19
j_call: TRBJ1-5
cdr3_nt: TGTGCCAGCAGCTTAGCGGCCCAAACAGGGAGGAGTAGCAATCAGCCCCAGCATTTT
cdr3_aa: CASSLAAQTGRSSNQPQHF

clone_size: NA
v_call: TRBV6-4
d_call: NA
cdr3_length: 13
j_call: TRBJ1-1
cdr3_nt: TGTGCCAGCAGTGACAGGGAGAACACTGAAGCTTTCTTT
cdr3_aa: CASSDRENTEAFF

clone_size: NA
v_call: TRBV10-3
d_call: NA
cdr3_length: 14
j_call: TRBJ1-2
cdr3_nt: TGTGCCATCAGTGAGTGGGGGTTCGGCTATGGCTACACCTTC
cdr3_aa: CAISEWGFGYGYTF

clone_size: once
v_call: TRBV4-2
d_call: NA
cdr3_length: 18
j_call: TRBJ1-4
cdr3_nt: TGTGCCAGCAGCCAAGATTATATGACAGCGGCAACTAATGAAAAACTGTTTTTT
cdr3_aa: CASSQDYMTAATNEKLFF

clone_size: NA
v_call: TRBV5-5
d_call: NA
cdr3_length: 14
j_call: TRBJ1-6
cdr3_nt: TGTGCCAGCAGCTTTCCCGGGGGGAATTCACCCCTCCACTTT
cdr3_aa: CASSFPGGNSPLHF

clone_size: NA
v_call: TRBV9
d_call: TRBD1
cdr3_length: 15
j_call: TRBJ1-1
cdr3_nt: TGTGCCAGCAGCGTAGAGGGACAGGGTTGGACTGAAGCTTTCTTT
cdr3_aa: CASSVEGQGWTEAFF

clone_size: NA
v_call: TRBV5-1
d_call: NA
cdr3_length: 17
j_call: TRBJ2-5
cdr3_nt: TGCGCCAGCAGCTTGGGGACCCAGTTAGGGTTAGGAGAGACCCAGTACTTC
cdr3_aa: CASSLGTQLGLGETQYF

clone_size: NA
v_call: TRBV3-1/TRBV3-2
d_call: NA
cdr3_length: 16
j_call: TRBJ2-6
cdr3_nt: TGTGCCAGCAGCCAAAGGCAGGGATCTGGGGCCAACGTCCTGACTTTC
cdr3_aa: CASSQRQGSGANVLTF

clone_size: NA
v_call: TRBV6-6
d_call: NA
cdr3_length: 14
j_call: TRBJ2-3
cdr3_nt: TGTGCCAGCAGCCGGGACTTACACACAGATACGCAGTATTTT
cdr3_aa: CASSRDLHTDTQYF

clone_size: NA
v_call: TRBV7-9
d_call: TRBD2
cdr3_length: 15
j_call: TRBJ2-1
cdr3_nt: TGTGCCAGCAGCCCGAGGACTAGCGGGAATGATGAGCAGTTCTTC
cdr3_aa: CASSPRTSGNDEQFF

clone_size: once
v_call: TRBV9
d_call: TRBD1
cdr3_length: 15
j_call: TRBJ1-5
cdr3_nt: TGTGCCAGCAGCTCAGGGGGGGTAAGCAATCAGCCCCAGCATTTT
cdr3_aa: CASSSGGVSNQPQHF

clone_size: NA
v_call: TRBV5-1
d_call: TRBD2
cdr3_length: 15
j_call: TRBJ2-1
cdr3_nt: TGCGCCAGCAGCGGGACTAGCGGGACCTACAATGAGCAGTTCTTC
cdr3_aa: CASSGTSGTYNEQFF

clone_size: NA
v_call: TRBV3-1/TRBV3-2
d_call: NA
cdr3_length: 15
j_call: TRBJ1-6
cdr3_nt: TGTGCCAGCAGCCAAGCGGAAAGGGGTACTTCACCCCTCCACTTT
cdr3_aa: CASSQAERGTSPLHF

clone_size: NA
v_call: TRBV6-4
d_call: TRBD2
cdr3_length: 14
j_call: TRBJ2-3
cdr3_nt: TGTGCCAGCAGGACTAGCGGGGGCACAGATACGCAGTATTTT
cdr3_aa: CASRTSGGTDTQYF

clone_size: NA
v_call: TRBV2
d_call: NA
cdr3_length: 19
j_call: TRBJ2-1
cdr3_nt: TGTGCCAGCAGTGAAGCGCTCGAGATCCCGGGCAGCTCCTACAATGAGCAGTTCTTC
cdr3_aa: CASSEALEIPGSSYNEQFF

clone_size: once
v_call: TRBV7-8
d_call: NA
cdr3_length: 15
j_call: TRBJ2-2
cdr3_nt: TGTGCCAGCAGCGGCACCGGGACGGTCACCGGGGAGCTGTTTTTT
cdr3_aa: CASSGTGTVTGELFF

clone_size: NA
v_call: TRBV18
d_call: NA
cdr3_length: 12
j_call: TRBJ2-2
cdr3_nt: TGTGCCAGCTCACCACCGGTCGGGGAGCTGTTTTTT
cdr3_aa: CASSPPVGELFF

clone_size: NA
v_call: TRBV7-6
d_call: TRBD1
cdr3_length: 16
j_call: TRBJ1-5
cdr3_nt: TGTGCCAGCAGCCCCTCCACGGCAGGGGGAAATCAGCCCCAGCATTTT
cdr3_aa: CASSPSTAGGNQPQHF

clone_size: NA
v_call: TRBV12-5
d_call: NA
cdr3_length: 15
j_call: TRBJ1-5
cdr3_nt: TGTGCTAGTGGGTCGACAGTGATGGGAAATCAGCCCCAGCATTTT
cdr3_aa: CASGSTVMGNQPQHF

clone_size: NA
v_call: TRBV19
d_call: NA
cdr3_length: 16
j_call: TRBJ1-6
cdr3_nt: TGTGCCAGTAGGTACAGAGGGGGGGCAGACAATTCACCCCTCCACTTT
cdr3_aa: CASRYRGGADNSPLHF

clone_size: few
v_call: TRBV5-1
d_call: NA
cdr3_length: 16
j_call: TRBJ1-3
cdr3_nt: TGCGCCAGCACCCCGTGGGGGCTCTTCTCTGGAAACACCATATATTTT
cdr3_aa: CASTPWGLFSGNTIYF

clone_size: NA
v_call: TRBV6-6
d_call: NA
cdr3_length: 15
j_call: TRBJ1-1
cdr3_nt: TGTGCCAGCAGTAAACCCGTCCTGGCATTCACTGAAGCTTTCTTT
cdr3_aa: CASSKPVLAFTEAFF

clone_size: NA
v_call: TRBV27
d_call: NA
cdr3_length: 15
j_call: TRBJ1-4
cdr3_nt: TGTGCCAGCAGTGGCAGCTTTGCAACTAATGAAAAACTGTTTTTT
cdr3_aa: CASSGSFATNEKLFF

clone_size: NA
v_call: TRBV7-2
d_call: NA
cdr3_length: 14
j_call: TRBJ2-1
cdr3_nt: TGTGCCAGCAGCTCCCAAGGCAATGTCGGTGAGCAGTTCTTC
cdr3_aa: CASSSQGNVGEQFF

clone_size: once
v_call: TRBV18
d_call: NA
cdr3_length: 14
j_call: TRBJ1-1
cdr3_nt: TGTGCCAGCTCACCAAACTCTGTGCGTGGCGGGGCTTTCTTT
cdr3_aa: CASSPNSVRGGAFF

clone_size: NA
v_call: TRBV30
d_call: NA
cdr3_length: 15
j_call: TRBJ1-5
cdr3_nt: TGTGCCTGGAGTTGGGACGGAGATAGCAATCAGCCCCAGCATTTT
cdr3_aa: CAWSWDGDSNQPQHF

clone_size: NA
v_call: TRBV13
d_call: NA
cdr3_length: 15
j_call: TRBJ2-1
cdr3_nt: TGTGCCAGCACCTTAGGACTCGACTCCTACAATGAGCAGTTCTTC
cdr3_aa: CASTLGLDSYNEQFF

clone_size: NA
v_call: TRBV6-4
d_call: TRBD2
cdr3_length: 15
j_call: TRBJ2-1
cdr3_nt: TGTGCCAGCAGCAAAGGGACTAGAATTGCAGATGAGCAGTTCTTC
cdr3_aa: CASSKGTRIADEQFF

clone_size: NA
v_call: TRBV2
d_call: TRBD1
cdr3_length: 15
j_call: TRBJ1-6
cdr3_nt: TGTGCCAGCAGTGAACGGGGACAGGATAATTCACCCCTCCACTTT
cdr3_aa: CASSERGQDNSPLHF

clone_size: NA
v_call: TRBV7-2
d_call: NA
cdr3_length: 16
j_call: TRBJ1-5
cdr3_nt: TGTGCCAGCAGCCCACGGAACAGGGTAAGCAATCAGCCCCAGCATTTT
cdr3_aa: CASSPRNRVSNQPQHF

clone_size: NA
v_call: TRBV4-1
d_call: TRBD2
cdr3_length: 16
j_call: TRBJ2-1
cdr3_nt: TGCGCCAGCAGCCAAGAGCCTAGCGGACCTTACAATGAGCAGTTCTTC
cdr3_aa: CASSQEPSGPYNEQFF

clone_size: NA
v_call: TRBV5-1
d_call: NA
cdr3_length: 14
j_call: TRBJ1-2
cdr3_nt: TGCGCCAGCAGCGTGGGATCCGGGCCAGGTGGCTACACCTTC
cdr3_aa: CASSVGSGPGGYTF

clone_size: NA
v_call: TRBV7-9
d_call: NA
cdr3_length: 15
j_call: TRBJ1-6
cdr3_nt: TGTGCCAGCAGCTTAGTAGGATCCTATAATTCACCCCTCCACTTT
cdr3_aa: CASSLVGSYNSPLHF